This T cell receptor (beta chain) was sequenced during a study of identical twins. Study conclusions and caveats: Twin sharing of out-of-frame TCR alpha was underestimated by models in monozygotic pairs. Alpha sequences out of frame and shared by twins had excess low generation probability. Conclusions were based on cross-sectional statistical analysis, without following the same donors.

V shed 1 base, J shed 1 base, and the junction held 7 bases outside the gene matches. Germline loops: CDR1 SGHAT, CDR2 FQNNGV. CDR3 length: 17 residues. TCRdb independently ran MiXCR on the 5' RACE reads; one entry per CDR3 protein. The profile shows approximately 680,000 distinct CDR3 sequences, just over 7% of them singletons. To note about this clonotype: Antigen: not known.

These data are also associated with another study on yellow fever vaccine responses in identical twins.

The chain couples TRBV11-2 to TRBJ2-3; 8 nucleotides align to TRBD2. What was sequenced was PBMCs. The receptor was derived from a woman between 18 and 29 years old in good health. The chain's CDR3 is CASSLGVGGARTDTQYF. The DNA of the CDR3 is TGTGCCAGCAGCTTAGGTGTCGGGGGGGCCCGCACAGATACGCAGTATTTT.